This TCR beta chain was recovered during a study of blood T cell repertoires in COVID-19. Study processing details: Reference gene primer amplification gave estimated nucleated cell counts. Produced via immunoSEQ multiplex PCR; TCRdb's table is partial and in-frame only. The V and J calls and clone size come from that table; D and trimming were worked out from the DNA. The sample carries 290,000 or so clones, over 75% recorded once. This TCR came from a man between 45 and 60 years old with active or convalescent COVID-19. The sequenced sample consisted of peripheral blood.

The CDR3 bases are TGTGCCAGCAGCTTGCTTGGGCCCCGGGAGACCCAGTACTTC. This encodes CASSLLGPRETQYF. The chain recombines TRBV11-1 with TRBJ2-5; the D is unclear. The CDR3 extends over 14 amino acids. Between the trimmed V and J ends, which lost 3 bases and 5 bases, there was a span of 13 bases. The germline V gene encodes CDR1 SGHAT and CDR2 FQDESV (reference sequence).